This T cell receptor (beta chain) was observed in a study of lymphopenia after photon versus proton radiotherapy. This clone was observed once. Antigen: not known. V shed 1 base and J shed 8 bases, with 14 bases lying between them. CDR1 and CDR2 (germline): MGHRA, YSYEKL. The CDR3 is 15 residues long. Study-wide results and limits: Only patients who died were analyzed for survival; proton advantage is unproven. After the lymphocyte nadir, photon-treated repertoires showed oligoclonal expansion, especially of CD8+ Temra cells. Relative stability marked proton patients; photon patients lost diversity and naive cells. Post-nadir TCR diversity decline inversely tracked overall survival among those who died.

Sequencing was performed with immunoSEQ multiplex PCR; in TCRdb, only in-frame clones are kept and a portion is missing. This sample yields about 55,000 clones, of which around 84% are seen a single time; approximately 2% belongs to the top ten. The sample here was peripheral blood, taken from a patient treated with proton-based radiotherapy. The source of this sequence is a man between 60 and 75 years old with pancreatic cancer. V and J are TRBV4-1 and TRBJ1-4; no reliable D call. The chain's CDR3 is CASSQVLGRDEKLFF. The CDR3 DNA is TGCGCCAGCAGCCAAGTCCTCGGTAGAGACGAAAAACTGTTTTTT.